This T cell receptor (beta chain) is from a study of CD8+ T cells in alopecia areata (dated by TCRdb to the late 2010s). Background on the whole study: Skin from C3H/HeJ donors with spontaneous alopecia (roughly 6-13 months old) was grafted onto female C3H/HeJ recipients aged about 7-11 weeks. immunoSEQ multiplex PCR using 35 Vbeta forward primers and 13 Jbeta reverse primers was used to amplify TCRbeta CDR3 regions. The RNA source kit depended on sample type: the PAXgene miRNA kit for fixed scalp, the miRNeasy kit for PBMCs, and the RNeasy kit for mouse skin. Scalp clonality was compared among normal scalp (n=4), patchy alopecia areata scalp (n=8), and alopecia totalis/universalis scalp (n=8). The study used high-throughput TCRbeta sequencing to examine T cell clonal expansion in alopecia areata, in both the C3H/HeJ mouse model and human patients. In humans, TCRbeta sequencing was performed on scalp tissue and on sorted CD4+ and CD8+ peripheral blood T cells from healthy controls and from patients with patchy or totalis/universalis alopecia areata.

Library method: the immunoSEQ multiplex PCR assay. To provide template for TCR sequencing, every sample had RNA extracted and reverse transcribed into cDNA. First-strand cDNA was synthesized using SuperScript III with a 2:1 mix of oligo-dT and random hexamers. A synthetic immune receptor repertoire was used to measure amplification bias, and any remaining bias was corrected computationally. Libraries were sequenced on Illumina HiSeq with 60 bp reads covering the CDR3, read from J toward V. The original methods were these. After raw reads were preprocessed to remove errors, the CDR3 was defined following IMGT conventions as running from the conserved cysteine to phenylalanine. Clonality was computed by normalizing Shannon entropy by log2 of the number of productive unique TCRs and subtracting the result from 1. Scalp TCRbeta sequences were cross-referenced with sorted blood CD4 and CD8 repertoires so that the CD4 or CD8 identity of scalp clones could be inferred. TCRdb obtained this table from immuneACCESS and retained in-frame rearrangements with V and J assigned. These tables miss some clones; where compared with another copy, unresolved V genes account for less than half of the shortfall, and the remainder is unexplained. Clonal size and the V and J genes are those of that table, whereas D and trimming came from the DNA. With 270,000 or so clones recorded, this sample contains no clone counted only once. The ten biggest clones cover 0.9% to 1.5% of the sample.

Pooled mouse cutaneous lymph node cells were stained for CD4, CD8alpha, NKG2D, NKG2ACE and other markers, then sorted on a BD Influx. The germline V gene supplies CDR1 NSHNY and CDR2 SYGAGN. Measured from the cysteine to the phenylalanine, the CDR3 is 12 residues long. Of the CDR3's DNA, 24 bases were read; they are in frame from base 1. What the study reported, not specific to this receptor: Compared with mice, TCR sequences shared between patients were less clear, possibly partly because of HLA diversity across the patient population. Unlike mouse skin, which is dominated by gammadelta T cells, normal human skin has resident alphabeta T cells that are also sequenced, and this complicates analysis of the scalp TCR repertoire. Lesional scalp, especially in alopecia totalis/universalis, showed higher clonality and more expanded CD8+ clones than normal scalp, suggesting antigenic drive.

A word on this clone: It lacks a known antigen. The receptor originates from a mouse, and its gene names and germline sequences are accordingly murine. The CDR3 end lies 4 residues beyond the end of the read and is filled in from the germline J gene.

The TCR was taken from a C3H/HeJ mouse with alopecia areata. This mouse strain carries MHC haplotype H2-k. In this chain, TRBV13-1 is recombined with TRBJ2-3; 6 matching bases give a weak D call of TRBD1. Sequencing input: CD4+ T cells sorted from a lymph node. The encoded CDR3 is CASSETGETLYF. CDR3 DNA (partial): TGTGCCAGCAGTGAGACAGGAGAA.